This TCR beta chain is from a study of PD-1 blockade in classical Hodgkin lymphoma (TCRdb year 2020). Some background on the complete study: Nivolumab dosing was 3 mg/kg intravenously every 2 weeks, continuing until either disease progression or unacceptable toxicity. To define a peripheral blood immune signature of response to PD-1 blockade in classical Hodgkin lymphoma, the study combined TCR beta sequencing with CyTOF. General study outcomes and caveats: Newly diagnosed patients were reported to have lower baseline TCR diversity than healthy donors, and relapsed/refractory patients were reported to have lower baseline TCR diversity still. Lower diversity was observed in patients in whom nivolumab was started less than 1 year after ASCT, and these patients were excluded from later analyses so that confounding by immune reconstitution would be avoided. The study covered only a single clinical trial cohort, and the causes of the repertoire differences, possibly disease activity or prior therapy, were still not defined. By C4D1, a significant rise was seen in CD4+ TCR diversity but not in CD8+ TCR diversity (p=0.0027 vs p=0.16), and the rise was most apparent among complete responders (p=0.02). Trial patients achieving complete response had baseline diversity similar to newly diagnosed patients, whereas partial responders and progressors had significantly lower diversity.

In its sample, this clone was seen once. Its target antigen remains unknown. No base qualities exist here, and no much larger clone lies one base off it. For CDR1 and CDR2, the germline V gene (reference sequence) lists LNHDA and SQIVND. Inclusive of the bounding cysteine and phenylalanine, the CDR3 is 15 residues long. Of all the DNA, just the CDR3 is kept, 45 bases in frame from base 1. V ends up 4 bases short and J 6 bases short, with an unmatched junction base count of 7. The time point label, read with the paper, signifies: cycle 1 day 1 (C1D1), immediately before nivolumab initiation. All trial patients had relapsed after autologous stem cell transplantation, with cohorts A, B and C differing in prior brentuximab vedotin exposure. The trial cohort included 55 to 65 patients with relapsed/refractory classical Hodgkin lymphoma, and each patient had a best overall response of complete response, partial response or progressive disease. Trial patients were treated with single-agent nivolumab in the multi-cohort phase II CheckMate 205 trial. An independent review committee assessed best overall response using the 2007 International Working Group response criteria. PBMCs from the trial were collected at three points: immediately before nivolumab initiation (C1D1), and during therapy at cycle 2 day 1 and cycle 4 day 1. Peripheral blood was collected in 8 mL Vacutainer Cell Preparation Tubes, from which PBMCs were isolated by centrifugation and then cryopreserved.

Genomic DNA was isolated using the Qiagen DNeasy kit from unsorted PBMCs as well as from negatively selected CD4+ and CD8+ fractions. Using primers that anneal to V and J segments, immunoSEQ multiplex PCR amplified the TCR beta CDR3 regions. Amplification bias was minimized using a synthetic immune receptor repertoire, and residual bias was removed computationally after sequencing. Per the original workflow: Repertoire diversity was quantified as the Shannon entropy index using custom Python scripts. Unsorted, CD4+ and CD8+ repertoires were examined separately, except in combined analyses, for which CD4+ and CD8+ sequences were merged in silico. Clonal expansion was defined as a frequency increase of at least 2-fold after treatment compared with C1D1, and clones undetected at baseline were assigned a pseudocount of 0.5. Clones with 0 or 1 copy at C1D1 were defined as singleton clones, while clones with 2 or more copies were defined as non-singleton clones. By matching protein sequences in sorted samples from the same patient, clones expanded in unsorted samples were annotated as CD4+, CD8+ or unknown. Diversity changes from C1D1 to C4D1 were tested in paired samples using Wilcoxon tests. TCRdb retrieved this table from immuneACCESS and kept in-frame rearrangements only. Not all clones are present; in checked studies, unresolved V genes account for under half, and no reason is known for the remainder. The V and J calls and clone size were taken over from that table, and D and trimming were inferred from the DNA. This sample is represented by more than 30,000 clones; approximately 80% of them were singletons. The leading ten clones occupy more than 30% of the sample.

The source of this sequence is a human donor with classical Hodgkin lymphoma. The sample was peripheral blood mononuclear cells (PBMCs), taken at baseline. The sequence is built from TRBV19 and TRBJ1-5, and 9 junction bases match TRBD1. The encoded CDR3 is CASSTGQGYGQPQHF. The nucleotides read TGTGCCAGTAGTACAGGACAGGGGTATGGTCAGCCCCAGCATTTT. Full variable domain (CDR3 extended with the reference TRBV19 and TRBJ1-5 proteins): DGGITQSPKYLFRKEGQNVTLSCEQNLNHDAMYWYRQDPGQGLRLIYYSQIVNDFQKGDIAEGYSVSREKKESFPLTVTSAQKNPTAFYLCASSTGQGYGQPQHFGDGTRLSIL.